The sequence of this T cell receptor (beta chain) was determined in a study of blood T cell repertoires in COVID-19. The germline V gene encodes CDR1 SGHNT and CDR2 YENEEA. CDR3 length: 18 amino acids. V lost 5 bases and J lost 2; bases outside the gene matches: 13. In the original processing: Reference gene primer amplification yielded estimated nucleated cell counts. Sequenced by immunoSEQ multiplex PCR; TCRdb stores in-frame clones only, minus some. Clone size and the V and J calls come from that table; the DNA yielded D and trimming. Seen here are approximately 220,000 clones, around 84% observed once, and the top ten hold 6.8%.

The genes are TRBV11-3 and TRBJ2-2; TRBD2 matches at 8 bases. The source material was PBMCs or T cells enriched from blood (not recorded which). This sequence originates from a woman between 40 and 50 years old who had recovered from COVID-19. The CDR3 DNA follows: TGTGCCAGCAGCCCCCACCGAGATAGCGGGATCAACACCGGGGAGCTGTTTTTT. Protein product: CASSPHRDSGINTGELFF.